This TCR beta chain was recovered during a study of blood T cell repertoires in COVID-19. Background on the study: PBMCs, B-cell-depleted T cells, or T cells provided the cDNA or gDNA that made up the material.

Original processing notes: Reference gene primer amplification gave nucleated cell count estimates. Profiled with immunoSEQ multiplex PCR; TCRdb holds only in-frame clones, not every one. That table is the source of V, J and clone size, and D and trimming were worked out from the DNA. The repertoire holds 300,000 to 500,000 clones, 70% to 90% seen once, with approximately 0.96% in the top ten. Individuals aged 18 to 89 years were recruited from 20 to 25 US areas. Membership in each cohort depended on participant-reported clinical history. Germline V gene sequence: CDR1 SNHLY, CDR2 FYNNEI. Losses at the gene ends were 8 bases for V and 6 bases for J; bases not matched to a gene: 13. This CDR3 has 16 amino acids.

This chain uses TRBV2 with TRBJ2-7; 13 bases agree with TRBD2. The sequenced sample consisted of PBMCs or T cells enriched from blood (not recorded which). The TCR was taken from a woman aged 25 to 39 with acute COVID-19. The chain's CDR3 is CASLSLLAGGLAEQYF. Written as DNA, the CDR3 is TGTGCCAGCCTGTCCTTACTAGCGGGGGGGCTCGCCGAGCAGTACTTC.